Sequencing of this T cell receptor (beta chain) was carried out in a study of radiotherapy plus CTLA-4 blockade in lung cancer (dated by TCRdb to the late 2010s). Regarding the research as a whole: Objective responses were observed in about a sixth of enrolled patients, and disease control was achieved in around 30%.

The germline V gene specifies MDHEN as CDR1 and SYDVKM as CDR2. V trim: 5 bases; J trim: 2 bases; unmatched bases: 11. Inclusive of the bounding cysteine and phenylalanine, the CDR3 is 16 residues long. Only CDR3 DNA remains: 48 bases, in frame from the first base. Receptor amplification or capture employed the immunoSEQ multiplex PCR assay. Entries here come from immuneACCESS through TCRdb and include only in-frame sequences with V and J called. Some clones fail to appear in such tables; in the studies checked, an unresolved V gene covers under half of the shortfall, and the cause of the remainder is unknown. This sample is represented by fewer than 70,000 clones; 79% of them were singletons. Roughly a tenth of the sample goes to the ten largest clones. On this clone itself: Which antigen it targets is not known. Base-call qualities are not available, and no considerably larger clone is one nucleotide away.

In this study, focal radiation therapy paired with CTLA-4 blockade (ipilimumab) was tested in patients who had chemo-refractory metastatic non-small-cell lung cancer. General findings and caveats noted by the study authors: Increased serum interferon-beta after radiation, together with early dynamic changes in blood T cell clones, were reported to be the strongest predictors of response. After treatment with radiotherapy and ipilimumab, TCR clones that originated in tumors expanded in peripheral blood.

The specimen was peripheral blood, collected from a patient treated with radiotherapy plus ipilimumab. The receptor chain draws on TRBV28 and TRBJ1-1; 7 of the junction bases match TRBD1. The sequence derives from a human donor with non-small cell lung cancer who had a complete response to radiotherapy plus ipilimumab. The encoded CDR3 is CASSRRDRRPNTEAFF. Here is the DNA: TGTGCCAGCAGTCGACGGGACAGACGACCTAACACTGAAGCTTTCTTT.